The clone carrying this T cell receptor (beta chain) is medium-sized. Its antigen is not identified. The entry originates in a study of quantifying T cell responses using KT2 cells. Study overall: TCR alpha and beta constant-region primers primed reverse transcription of RNA.

Each cDNA got a UMI-containing oligo ligated at its 3' end. The first PCR ran three to four cycles with an equimolar RC1.1 and RC1.2 beta primer mix. TCRdb fed the UMI-ligation and nested PCR reads into MiXCR, producing one record per CDR3 protein. The table lists tens of thousands of distinct CDR3 sequences, roughly 7.2% of them singletons. Trimming at V came to 0 bases and at J to 4 bases, leaving 6 bases not matched to a gene. Germline loops: CDR1 DFQATT, CDR2 SNEGSKA (reference sequence). There are 14 residues in the CDR3. Study-level results: Counts of KT2 alpha and beta sequences rose linearly with the number of KT2 cells added.

The sequencing sample was made of PBMCs spiked with cells of the T cell clone KT2. This chain joins TRBV20-1 and TRBJ2-7; TRBD1 matches 7 bases. This receptor was obtained from a human donor. The CDR3 sequence: CSARDLGQRYEQYF. In DNA form, the CDR3 reads TGCAGTGCTAGAGATCTGGGACAGAGATACGAGCAGTACTTC.